Listed below are T cell receptor beta chains from one sample, sequenced in a study of OX40 agonist ivuxolimab in advanced cancers. Assay: immunoSEQ multiplex PCR; the TCRdb copy retains only in-frame clones and omits some. The top ten hold 0.35% to 0.45% of the sample, which has about 82,000 clones, 90% seen once. The source was CD4+ or CD8+ T cells sorted from blood, collected in a trial of the OX40 agonist ivuxolimab. All receptors come from an adult with an advanced solid tumor such as melanoma, head and neck, liver or kidney cancer. CDR3s include the opening cysteine and the closing phenylalanine or tryptophan. Each record gives: V gene, clone size, J gene, D gene, CDR3 DNA, CDR3 protein. The D gene is left open where the match is weak. Rows may omit the clone size; those that give it use once, few, many or a size class.

TRBV7-9	-	TRBJ1-4	-	TGTGCCAGCAGCTTAGTCCTGGGTGGGCAAGGGAATGAAAAACTGTTTTTT	CASSLVLGGQGNEKLFF
TRBV5-4	-	TRBJ2-4	TRBD2	TGTGCCAGCAGCCAACAGACTAGCGGAAACATTCAGTACTTC	CASSQQTSGNIQYF
TRBV2	-	TRBJ1-6	-	TGTGCCAGCAGTGAAGGGGCAGGGGCGGGTAATTCACCCCTCCACTTT	CASSEGAGAGNSPLHF
TRBV28	once	TRBJ2-7	-	TGTGCCAGCAGTAGGGGAAGGGGCCCCTACGAGCAGTACTTC	CASSRGRGPYEQYF
TRBV6-5	-	TRBJ1-4	TRBD1	TGTGCCAGCAGTCGCCAGAGGGGGCCGGGCGAAAAACTGTTTTTT	CASSRQRGPGEKLFF
TRBV29-1	-	TRBJ1-3	TRBD1	TGCAGCGTGGGAGACAGGGGCTCTGGAAACACCATATATTTT	CSVGDRGSGNTIYF
TRBV27	-	TRBJ2-2	-	TGTGCCAGCAGTTTCACAGGGGGGGACACCGGGGAGCTGTTTTTT	CASSFTGGDTGELFF
TRBV11-2	-	TRBJ2-7	-	TGTGCCAGCAGCCAAGGACAGTTCTACGAGCAGTACTTC	CASSQGQFYEQYF
TRBV18	-	TRBJ1-1	-	TGTGCCAGCTCACCACCGTCCAGTTATTCTGGCACTGAAGCTTTCTTT	CASSPPSSYSGTEAFF
TRBV7-2	-	TRBJ2-1	TRBD1	TGTGCCAGCAGCTTATTCCCCGGGACAGGTACACACAATGAGCAGTTCTTC	CASSLFPGTGTHNEQFF
TRBV5-1	-	TRBJ2-3	TRBD2	TGCGCCAGCAGCCCGCGCGTAGTAGCGGGAGGAGTTTATAGCACAGATACGCAGTATTTT	CASSPRVVAGGVYSTDTQYF
TRBV9	-	TRBJ2-5	-	TGTGCCAGCAGCTTGATGCCTTGGACTTCTCAAGAGACCCAGTACTTC	CASSLMPWTSQETQYF
TRBV2	-	TRBJ1-1	-	TGTGCCAGCAGTGAAGCGTACACTGAAGCTTTCTTT	CASSEAYTEAFF
TRBV7-2	-	TRBJ2-3	-	TGTGCCAGCAGCTTGCGGGGATCAGATACGCAGTATTTT	CASSLRGSDTQYF
TRBV5-1	-	TRBJ2-2	-	TGCGCCAGCAGCTGGCTAGCATCCAGCGGGGAGCTGTTTTTT	CASSWLASSGELFF
TRBV6-5	-	TRBJ2-2	-	TGTGCCAGCAGTTATTGGAGGATGGGAACCGGGGAGCTGTTTTTT	CASSYWRMGTGELFF
TRBV30	-	TRBJ2-5	-	TGTGCCTGGAAGGGACCAGGAGAGACCCAGTACTTC	CAWKGPGETQYF
TRBV10-3	-	TRBJ2-5	TRBD1	TGTGCCATCATAACCCAAGATGGGACAGAAGAGACCCAGTACTTC	CAIITQDGTEETQYF
TRBV28	-	TRBJ1-1	-	TGTGCCAGCAGAAGAATAGCCACTGAAGCTTTCTTT	CASRRIATEAFF
TRBV18	-	TRBJ1-1	-	TGTGCCAGCTCACCACAGACGGCGGTCACTGAAGCTTTCTTT	CASSPQTAVTEAFF
TRBV28	-	TRBJ1-5	-	TGTGCCAGCCGGGGATATAGCAATCAGCCCCAGCATTTT	CASRGYSNQPQHF
TRBV6-6	-	TRBJ2-1	TRBD2	TGTGCCAGCAGTACCAGGACTAGCGGGCGGGGTTTCTTC	CASSTRTSGRGFF
TRBV28	-	TRBJ2-7	-	TGTGCCAGCAGCCCCCCGGGCTACGAGCAGTACTTC	CASSPPGYEQYF
TRBV18	-	TRBJ2-2	TRBD1	TGTGCCAGCTCACCACTCGGGACAGGGGGCACCGGGGAGCTGTTTTTT	CASSPLGTGGTGELFF
TRBV7-2	-	TRBJ2-5	-	TGTGCCAGCAGCTTTCAAGGTGCCTCCCAAGAGACCCAGTACTTC	CASSFQGASQETQYF
TRBV18	-	TRBJ2-2	TRBD2	TGTGCCAGCTCACTTCTGACGGGAGGCGACGCCGGGGAGCTGTTTTTT	CASSLLTGGDAGELFF
TRBV28	-	TRBJ2-5	TRBD2	TGTGCCAGCAGTCTGGCTAGCGGGGGTCAAGAGACCCAGTACTTC	CASSLASGGQETQYF
TRBV28	-	TRBJ2-3	-	TGTGCCAGCAGGGAAGGGGGGCTTAGGGATACGCAGTATTTT	CASREGGLRDTQYF
TRBV5-8	-	TRBJ1-2	-	TGTGCCAGCAGCCTAGGGACGGCGCCCCAAACTTACTATGGCTACACCTTC	CASSLGTAPQTYYGYTF
TRBV6-1	-	TRBJ2-7	TRBD1	TGTGCCAGCAGTGGGACAGGGGTCGAGCAGTACTTC	CASSGTGVEQYF
TRBV18	-	TRBJ1-1	TRBD1	TGTGCCAGCTCACTCTATTCGACAGGGGGTAGTGAAGCTTTCTTT	CASSLYSTGGSEAFF
TRBV28	-	TRBJ1-4	-	TGTGCCAGCAGTTCCTTGGGGGGGACTAATGAAAAACTGTTTTTT	CASSSLGGTNEKLFF
TRBV10-3	-	TRBJ2-3	-	TGTGCCATCAGTGAGTTCGGCGGTAGCACAGATACGCAGTATTTT	CAISEFGGSTDTQYF
TRBV28	-	TRBJ2-2	-	TGTGCCAGCAGTTTGACAGAAACCGGGGAGCTGTTTTTT	CASSLTETGELFF
TRBV7-9	-	TRBJ1-6	-	TGTGCCAGCAGCTTATGGGATTCACCCCTCCACTTT	CASSLWDSPLHF
TRBV27	-	TRBJ2-1	-	TGTGCCAGCAGTCCCTCGGCGGGTACCTACAATGAGCAGTTCTTC	CASSPSAGTYNEQFF
TRBV10-3	few	TRBJ2-3	TRBD1	TGTGCCATCAGTGACAGGGGGAGCACAGATACGCAGTATTTT	CAISDRGSTDTQYF
TRBV7-2	-	TRBJ1-5	-	TGTGCCAGCACCCTACAGGGAAGTCAGCCCCAGCATTTT	CASTLQGSQPQHF
TRBV7-2	-	TRBJ2-2	-	TGTGCCAGCAGCCTCGGTTGGGGCACCGGGGAGCTGTTTTTT	CASSLGWGTGELFF
TRBV10-3	-	TRBJ2-1	-	TGTGCCATCACCACGGACAAAAACAATGAGCAGTTCTTC	CAITTDKNNEQFF
TRBV6-5	-	TRBJ2-3	TRBD2	TGTGCCAGCACATCTAGCGGGGGGTTGATAGATACGCAGTATTTT	CASTSSGGLIDTQYF
TRBV4-3	-	TRBJ2-1	TRBD2	TGCGCCAGCAGCCAGCAAGGCCTAGCGGGAGTTTACAATGAGCAGTTCTTC	CASSQQGLAGVYNEQFF
TRBV28	once	TRBJ2-7	TRBD1	TGTGCCAGCAGTTCGGGTGGGGACAGGATGTACGAGCAGTACTTC	CASSSGGDRMYEQYF
TRBV7-8	-	TRBJ1-1	-	TGTGCCAGCAGCTGGGGGGACAATGAAGCTTTCTTT	CASSWGDNEAFF
TRBV6-5	-	TRBJ1-3	-	TGTGCCAGCAGAACCGGGGGATTAGGAAACACCATATATTTT	CASRTGGLGNTIYF
TRBV11-1	-	TRBJ2-3	TRBD2	TGTGCCAGCAGCAGACTAGCGGGGGACAGCACAGATACGCAGTATTTT	CASSRLAGDSTDTQYF
TRBV7-9	-	TRBJ2-7	TRBD1	TGTGCCAGCAGCCAAACCCGTCAGGGGGTCTACGAGCAGTACTTC	CASSQTRQGVYEQYF
TRBV6-5	-	TRBJ1-1	TRBD1	TGTGCCAGCAGTTGGGACAGGGTGAGCACTGAAGCTTTCTTT	CASSWDRVSTEAFF
TRBV10-3	-	TRBJ2-1	-	TGTGCCATCAGTGATAACGGGGGCCTCAATGAGCAGTTCTTC	CAISDNGGLNEQFF
TRBV2	once	TRBJ1-1	-	TGTGCCAGCAGCCCTTTTGTGGGCACTGAAGCTTTCTTT	CASSPFVGTEAFF
TRBV5-1	once	TRBJ2-7	TRBD1	TGCGCCAGCAGCTTGGGAGGGACAGGGTTGTACGAGCAGTACTTC	CASSLGGTGLYEQYF
TRBV5-5	-	TRBJ2-7	-	TGTGCCAGCAGCCTGGAGTACGAGCAGTACTTC	CASSLEYEQYF
TRBV27	-	TRBJ2-2	-	TGTGCCAGCAGCCGAACACAGACCGGGGAGCTGTTTTTT	CASSRTQTGELFF
TRBV19	-	TRBJ2-1	-	TGTGCCAGTAGATTGGGCACGGATTACAATGAGCAGTTCTTC	CASRLGTDYNEQFF
TRBV19	-	TRBJ1-2	TRBD1	TGTGCCAGTAGGACGACAGGGGACAGCTATGGCTACACCTTC	CASRTTGDSYGYTF
TRBV19	-	TRBJ2-1	TRBD2	TGTGCCAGTAGTACGAGCGGGAGCCCCTACAATGAGCAGTTCTTC	CASSTSGSPYNEQFF
TRBV11-2	once	TRBJ2-5	-	TGTGCCAGCAGCTTAGTAGGATCAGAGACCCAGTACTTC	CASSLVGSETQYF
TRBV19	-	TRBJ1-2	-	TGTGCCAGTAGTATTTCGGGGGGCGTTAGTCATGGCTACACCTTC	CASSISGGVSHGYTF